Here is one TCR beta chain with its context. These data are taken from a study of blood T cell repertoires in COVID-19. CDR1 and CDR2 from the germline V gene are LNHDA and SQIVND (reference sequence). The CDR3 has 15 residues. V was pared by 5 bases and J by 9 bases, with 8 bases of the junction left unmatched. Profiled with immunoSEQ multiplex PCR; TCRdb holds only in-frame clones, not every one. This repertoire shows about 200,000 clones, about nine tenths found once; its top ten account for more than 2%. Cohort 3 donors counted as recovered after two negative PCRs, clearance, or resolved symptoms.

The V and J genes are TRBV19 and TRBJ2-1, with TRBD2 matching 12 bases. The sequenced sample was PBMCs or T cells enriched from blood (not recorded which). The clonotype comes from a woman younger than 45 who had recovered from COVID-19. The CDR3 region is CASSSRLAGVGEQFF. The DNA for the CDR3 is TGTGCCAGTAGTTCCCGACTAGCGGGAGTTGGTGAGCAGTTCTTC.